This TCR beta chain came from a study of T cell responses to AZD1222 COVID-19 vaccine. About the study: Some second doses came at about 4 weeks and others at about 12 weeks; these were pooled. Study observations and caveats: Increased Spike-specific TCR breadth and depth were observed after two AZD1222 doses.

The protocol was immunoSEQ multiplex PCR, while the TCRdb copy is restricted to in-frame clones and leaves out a portion. The table shows around 140,000 clones, with approximately 94% occurring only once. This CDR3 is 17 amino acids long. The V gene end was trimmed by 4 bases and the J gene end by 2 bases; junction bases not matched to a gene: 10. Germline V CDR1 and CDR2: KGHDR, SFDVKD. Points on this clone: Its specificity is not known.

The chain recombines TRBV24-1 with TRBJ1-5, with TRBD1 matching over 7 bases. The sample was peripheral blood, taken on day 0 of AZD1222 vaccination. The receptor's source is an adult in good health. CDR3 bases: TGTGCCACCAGTGACGAGTCTACAGGGGAGGGCAATCAGCCCCAGCATTTT. It encodes CATSDESTGEGNQPQHF.